The 10 T cell receptor beta chains presented below share a single source sample, sequenced in a study of T cell responses to AZD1222 COVID-19 vaccine. Repertoires were generated with immunoSEQ multiplex PCR, while TCRdb's copy carries only in-frame clones and drops some. This sample has more than 95,000 clones, with 88% found just once. Source: peripheral blood, taken on day 0 of AZD1222 vaccination. All receptors derive from an adult in good health.

V usage is TRBV5-4 and J usage is TRBJ2-2; a weak D match, TRBD1 (5 bases). This CDR3 spans 15 amino acids. The V end lost 0 bases, the J end lost 3 bases, and 9 bases lay between the germline ends. Germline values: CDR1 SGHNT, CDR2 YYREEE (reference sequence). CDR3 nucleotides: TGTGCCAGCAGCTTGGTACAGGATGACACCGGGGAGCTGTTTTTT. It is translated as CASSLVQDDTGELFF. Filled out from reference TRBV5-4 and TRBJ2-2, the complete variable domain reads ETGVTQSPTHLIKTRGQQVTLRCSSQSGHNTVSWYQQALGQGPQFIFQYYREEENGRGNFPPRFSGLQFPNYSSELNVNALELDDSALYLCASSLVQDDTGELFFGEGSRLTVL.

The rearrangement links TRBV9 to TRBJ2-2, with 11 bases matching TRBD2. The CDR3 contains 20 residues. The germline CDR1 and CDR2 sequences are SGDLS and YYNGEE. The trim removed 0 bases at V and 0 bases at J, leaving 10 bases unmatched. Written as DNA, the CDR3 is TGTGCCAGCAGCGTAGGGGGCCTAGGGACTAGCGGAGCGAACACCGGGGAGCTGTTTTTT. Encoded protein: CASSVGGLGTSGANTGELFF.

The chain couples TRBV14 to TRBJ1-2, with a weak D call TRBD1 (6 bases). From germline, CDR1 is SGHDN and CDR2 FVKESK. The V gene lost 1 base and the J gene lost 3 bases, with 12 bases spanning the gap. The CDR3 has 15 amino acids. This chain's CDR3 is CASSQGLGADYGYTF. DNA for the CDR3: TGTGCCAGCAGCCAAGGTCTGGGGGCGGACTATGGCTACACCTTC.

The chain employs TRBV7-2 and TRBJ1-5; D perhaps matches TRBD1 (5 bases). V was clipped by 5 bases and J by 6 bases, with 17 bases between them. This CDR3 has 15 amino acids. Germline V gene data show CDR1 as SGHTA and CDR2 as FQGNSA. This CDR3 is CASSMSGTKLQPQHF. CDR3 nucleotide sequence: TGTGCCAGCAGCATGTCCGGGACTAAACTTCAGCCCCAGCATTTT. Combining the CDR3 with reference TRBV7-2 and TRBJ1-5 gives the whole variable domain GAGVSQSPSNKVTEKGKDVELRCDPISGHTALYWYRQSLGQGLEFLIYFQGNSAPDKSGLPSDRFSAERTGGSVSTLTIQRTQQEDSAVYLCASSMSGTKLQPQHFGDGTRLSIL.

This clone was recorded a few times. Here the CDR3 reads CASSQELPGQGNYGYTF. CDR3 in DNA: TGCGCCAGCAGCCAGGAATTACCGGGACAGGGGAACTATGGCTACACCTTC. The chain joins TRBV4-1 to TRBJ1-2, with 10 bases identical to TRBD1. V trimming: 3 bases; J trimming: 2 bases; junction bases outside the gene matches: 9. The CDR3 covers 17 residues. The germline CDR1 and CDR2 sequences are MGHRA and YSYEKL.

This clone occurred a few times. This chain joins TRBV23-1 and TRBJ1-2; unclear D gene. TRBV23-1 is an ORF for which the function is uncertain. This CDR3 is 10 amino acids long. The V gene lost 11 bases and the J gene lost 3 bases, with 7 bases spanning the gap. The CDR3 DNA follows: TGCGCCGAAAAGGACTATGGCTACACCTTC. Translated, it gives CAEKDYGYTF.

On this clone itself: This CDR3 is also generated by other DNA sequences in the sample. V usage is TRBV7-2 and J usage is TRBJ1-5, with D maybe TRBD1 (5 bases). The germline V and J ends were trimmed by 4 bases and 4 bases, with 11 bases remaining between them. CDR3 length equals 14 residues. CDR1 SGHTA and CDR2 FQGNSA come from the germline V gene. The CDR3 coding sequence is TGTGCCAGCAGCTCACAAGGGGTAAATCAGCCCCAGCATTTT. Amino acid sequence: CASSSQGVNQPQHF.

The chain employs TRBV2 and TRBJ2-6, with D uncertain. The CDR3 is 11 residues long. Germline assignment: CDR1 SNHLY and CDR2 FYNNEI. V was pared by 5 bases and J by 7 bases, with 3 bases between. The CDR3, as DNA: TGTGCCAGCAGTAGTGCCAACGTCCTGACTTTC. Protein product: CASSSANVLTF.

The genes are TRBV30 and TRBJ2-7; D assignment may be TRBD1 or TRBD2 (5 bases each). Trimming cost V 1 base and J 0 bases, with 19 bases left between them. Germline lookup yields CDR1 GTSNPN and CDR2 SVGIG (reference sequence). The CDR3 runs to 17 residues. This CDR3 is CAWSGGSGRILSYEQYF. CDR3 nucleotide sequence: TGTGCCTGGAGTGGCGGTTCGGGACGTATCCTCTCCTACGAGCAGTACTTC.

This clone appeared a single time. The V and J genes are TRBV28 and TRBJ1-2, with D maybe TRBD1 (5 bases). Trimming left V 2 bases short and J 7 bases short, with 11 bases between. The CDR3 runs 13 residues. Per germline, CDR1 MDHEN and CDR2 SYDVKM. CDR3 nucleotide sequence: TGTGCCAGCAGTTTAAGGGGTTGGTCTGGCTACACCTTC. Protein product: CASSLRGWSGYTF.